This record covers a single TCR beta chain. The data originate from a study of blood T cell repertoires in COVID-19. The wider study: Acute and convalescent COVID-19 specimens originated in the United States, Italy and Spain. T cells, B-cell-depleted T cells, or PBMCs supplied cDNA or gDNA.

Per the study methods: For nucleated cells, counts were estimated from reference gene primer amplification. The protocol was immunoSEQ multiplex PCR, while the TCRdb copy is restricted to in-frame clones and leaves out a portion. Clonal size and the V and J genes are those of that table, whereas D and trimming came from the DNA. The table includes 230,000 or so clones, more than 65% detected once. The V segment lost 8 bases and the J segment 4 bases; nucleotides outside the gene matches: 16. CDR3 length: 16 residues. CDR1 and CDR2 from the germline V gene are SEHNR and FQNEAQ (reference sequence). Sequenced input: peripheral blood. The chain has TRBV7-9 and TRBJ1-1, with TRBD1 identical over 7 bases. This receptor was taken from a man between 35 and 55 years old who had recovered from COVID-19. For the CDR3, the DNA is TGTGCCAGCTCCCAAGGGGGCCAATTCTTAGGCACTGAAGCTTTCTTT. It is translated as CASSQGGQFLGTEAFF. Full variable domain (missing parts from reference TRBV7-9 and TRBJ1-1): DTGVSQNPRHKITKRGQNVTFRCDPISEHNRLYWYRQTLGQGPEFLTYFQNEAQLEKSRLLSDRFSAERPKGSFSTLEIQRTEQGDSAMYLCASSQGGQFLGTEAFFGQGTRLTVV.